This TCR beta chain was recorded in a study of T cells in Graves' hyperthyroidism and ophthalmopathy. Points from the study as a whole: Ophthalmopathy and stable hyperthyroidism were separated by a 13 V-J model. The model foresaw ophthalmopathy a median around seven months prior to onset.

Researchers took RNA transcripts and amplified the TCR beta CDR3 regions from them. TCR CDR3 regions were first amplified by RT-PCR with HTBI primers. TCRdb reanalysed the multiplex PCR reads using MiXCR and keeps one entry per CDR3 protein. The sample records around 570,000 distinct CDR3 sequences, 15% to 20% being singletons. Diagnosis rested on symptoms, serum thyroxine and TRAb, thyroid ultrasound, and orbital computed tomography. This clonotype was observed a few times. Its antigen is undetermined. Specimen: blood. This TCR derives from a man aged 40-50 years with Graves' ophthalmopathy.

The chain's CDR3 is CAISDGTQGRSPLHF. The CDR3 DNA reads as TGTGCCATCAGTGACGGGACTCAGGGCCGCTCACCCCTCCACTTT. The gene calls are TRBV10-3 and TRBJ1-6; weak D call: TRBD1 (5 bases). Germline lookup yields CDR1 ENHRY and CDR2 SYGVKD. The length of the CDR3 is 15 residues. V gave up 3 bases and J gave up 10 bases, with 16 bases separating them.